This TCR beta chain came from a study of shared clonotypes between healthy human individuals. Across the study: A donor's plate count was three for CD4 naive and three for CD4 memory; CD8 naive had two and CD8 memory one. Study results and caveats: What limited the represented genetic and exposure-history diversity was the small number of donors.

The CDR3 extends over 13 amino acids. V lost 2 bases, J lost 6 bases, and 9 bases lay in between. CDR1 is SGHDT, CDR2 YYEEEE, per germline. This table comes from immunoSEQ multiplex PCR, and its TCRdb copy is limited to in-frame clones, with some not included. The sample has 85,000 to 100,000 clones, almost 70% seen once. As concerns this clone: Its antigen is undetermined.

The chain joins TRBV5-6 to TRBJ2-1; a possible D gene is TRBD2 (6 bases). The receptor comes from a man under 40 in good health. The specimen was memory CD8+ T cells sorted from blood. Subset noted: CD45RO+ cells pooled with CCR7-negative TemRA cells. The CDR3 DNA is TGTGCCAGCAGCTTTAGGACTACCAATGAGCAGTTCTTC. Translated: CASSFRTTNEQFF.